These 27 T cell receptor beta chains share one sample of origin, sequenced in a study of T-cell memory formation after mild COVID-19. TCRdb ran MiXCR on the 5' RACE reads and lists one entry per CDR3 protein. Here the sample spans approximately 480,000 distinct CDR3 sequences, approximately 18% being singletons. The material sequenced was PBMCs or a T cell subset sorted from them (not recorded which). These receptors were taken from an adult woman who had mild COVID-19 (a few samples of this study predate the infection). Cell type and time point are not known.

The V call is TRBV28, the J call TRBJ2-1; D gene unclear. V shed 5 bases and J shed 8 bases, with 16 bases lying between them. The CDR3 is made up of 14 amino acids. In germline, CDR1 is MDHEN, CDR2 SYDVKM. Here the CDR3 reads CASSLPLTDHEQFF. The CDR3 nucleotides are TGTGCCAGCAGTCTCCCGCTCACGGACCATGAGCAGTTCTTC. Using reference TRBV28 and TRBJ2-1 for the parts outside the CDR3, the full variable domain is DVKVTQSSRYLVKRTGEKVFLECVQDMDHENMFWYRQDPGLGLRLIYFSYDVKMKEKGDIPEGYSVSREKKERFSLILESASTNQTSMYLCASSLPLTDHEQFFGPGTRLTVL.

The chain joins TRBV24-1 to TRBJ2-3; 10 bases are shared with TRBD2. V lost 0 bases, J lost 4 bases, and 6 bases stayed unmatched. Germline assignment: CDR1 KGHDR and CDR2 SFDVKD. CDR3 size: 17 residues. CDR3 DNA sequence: TGTGCCACCAGTGATTTGACGCCTAGCGGGAGTCCAGATACGCAGTATTTT. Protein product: CATSDLTPSGSPDTQYF.

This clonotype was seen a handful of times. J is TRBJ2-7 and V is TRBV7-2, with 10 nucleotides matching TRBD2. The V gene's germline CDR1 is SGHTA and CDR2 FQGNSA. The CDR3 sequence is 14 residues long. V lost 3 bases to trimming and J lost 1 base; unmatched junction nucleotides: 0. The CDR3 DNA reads TGTGCCAGCAGCTTTAGCGGGAGGTCCTACGAGCAGTACTTC. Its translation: CASSFSGRSYEQYF.

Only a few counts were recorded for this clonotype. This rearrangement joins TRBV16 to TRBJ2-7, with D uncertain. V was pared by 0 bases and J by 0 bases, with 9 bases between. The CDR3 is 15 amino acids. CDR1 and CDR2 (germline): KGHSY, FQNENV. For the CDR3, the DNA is TGTGCCAGCAGCCAATCTTCTGTGAGCTCCTACGAGCAGTACTTC. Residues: CASSQSSVSSYEQYF. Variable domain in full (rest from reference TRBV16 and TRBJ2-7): GEEVAQTPKHLVRGEGQKAKLYCAPIKGHSYVFWYQQVLKNEFKFLISFQNENVFDETGMPKERFSAKCLPNSPCSLEIQATKLEDSAVYFCASSQSSVSSYEQYFGPGTRLTVT.

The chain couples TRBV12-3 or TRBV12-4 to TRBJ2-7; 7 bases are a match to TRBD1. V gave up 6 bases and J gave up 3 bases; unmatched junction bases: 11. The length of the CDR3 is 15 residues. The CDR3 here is CASRHGTAQYYEQYF. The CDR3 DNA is TGTGCCAGCAGACATGGGACAGCACAATACTACGAGCAGTACTTC.

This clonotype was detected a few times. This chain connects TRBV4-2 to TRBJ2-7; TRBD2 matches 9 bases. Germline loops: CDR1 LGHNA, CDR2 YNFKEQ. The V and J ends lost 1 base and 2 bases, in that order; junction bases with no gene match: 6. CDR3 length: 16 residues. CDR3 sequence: CASSQGGGRGTYEQYF. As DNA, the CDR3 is TGTGCCAGCAGCCAAGGCGGCGGGAGGGGAACCTACGAGCAGTACTTC.

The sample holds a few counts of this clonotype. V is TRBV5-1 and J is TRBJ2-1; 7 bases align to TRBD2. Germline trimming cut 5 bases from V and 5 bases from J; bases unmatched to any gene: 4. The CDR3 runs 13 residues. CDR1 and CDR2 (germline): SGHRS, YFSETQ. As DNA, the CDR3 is TGCGCCAGCAGTCAGCGGGGAAACAATGAGCAGTTCTTC. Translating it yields CASSQRGNNEQFF. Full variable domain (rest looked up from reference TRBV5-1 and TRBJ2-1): KAGVTQTPRYLIKTRGQQVTLSCSPISGHRSVSWYQQTPGQGLQFLFEYFSETQRNKGNFPGRFSGRQFSNSRSEMNVSTLELGDSALYLCASSQRGNNEQFFGPGTRLTVL.

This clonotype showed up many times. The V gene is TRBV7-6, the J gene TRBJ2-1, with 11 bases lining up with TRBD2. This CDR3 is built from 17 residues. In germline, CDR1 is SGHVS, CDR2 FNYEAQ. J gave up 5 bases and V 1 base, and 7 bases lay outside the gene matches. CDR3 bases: TGTGCCAGCAGCTTAGAGATAGCGGGGGGGTTCAACAATGAGCAGTTCTTC. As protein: CASSLEIAGGFNNEQFF.

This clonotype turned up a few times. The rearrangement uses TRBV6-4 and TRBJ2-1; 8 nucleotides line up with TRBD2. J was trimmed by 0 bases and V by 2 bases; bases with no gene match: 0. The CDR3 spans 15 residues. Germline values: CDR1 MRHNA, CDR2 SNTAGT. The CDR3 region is CASSDTSGSYNEQFF. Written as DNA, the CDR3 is TGTGCCAGCAGTGACACTAGCGGCTCCTACAATGAGCAGTTCTTC.

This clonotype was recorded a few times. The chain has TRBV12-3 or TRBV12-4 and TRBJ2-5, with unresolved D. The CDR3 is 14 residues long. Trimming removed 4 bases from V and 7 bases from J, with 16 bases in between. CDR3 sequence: CASSSLGSRWTQYF. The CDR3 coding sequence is TGTGCCAGCAGTTCCCTCGGTTCGAGGTGGACCCAGTACTTC.

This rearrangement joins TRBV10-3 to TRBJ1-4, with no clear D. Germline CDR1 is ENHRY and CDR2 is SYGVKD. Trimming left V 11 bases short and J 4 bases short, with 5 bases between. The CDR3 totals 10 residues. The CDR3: CAAGNEKLFF. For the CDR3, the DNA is TGTGCCGCCGGTAATGAAAAACTGTTTTTT.

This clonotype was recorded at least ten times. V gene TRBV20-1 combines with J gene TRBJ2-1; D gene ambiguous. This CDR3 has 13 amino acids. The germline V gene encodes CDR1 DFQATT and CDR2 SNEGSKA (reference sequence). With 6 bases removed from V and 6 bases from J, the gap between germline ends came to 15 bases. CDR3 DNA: TGCAGTGCCCATATCCCGACCGTCAATGAGCAGTTCTTC. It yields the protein CSAHIPTVNEQFF.

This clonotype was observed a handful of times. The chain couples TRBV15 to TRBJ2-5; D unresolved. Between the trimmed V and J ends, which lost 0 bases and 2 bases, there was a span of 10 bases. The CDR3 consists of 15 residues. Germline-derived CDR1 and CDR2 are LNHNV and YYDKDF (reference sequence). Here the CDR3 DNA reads TGTGCCACCAGCAGAGATCTTTCCCGTCAAGAGACCCAGTACTTC. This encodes CATSRDLSRQETQYF.

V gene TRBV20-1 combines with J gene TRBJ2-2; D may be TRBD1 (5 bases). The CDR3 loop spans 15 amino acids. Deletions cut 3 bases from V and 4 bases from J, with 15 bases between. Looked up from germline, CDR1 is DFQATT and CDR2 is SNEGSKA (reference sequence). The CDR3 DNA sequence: TGCAGTGCTAGTCTCCAGGGAAGAAGCACCGGGGAGCTGTTTTTT. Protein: CSASLQGRSTGELFF.

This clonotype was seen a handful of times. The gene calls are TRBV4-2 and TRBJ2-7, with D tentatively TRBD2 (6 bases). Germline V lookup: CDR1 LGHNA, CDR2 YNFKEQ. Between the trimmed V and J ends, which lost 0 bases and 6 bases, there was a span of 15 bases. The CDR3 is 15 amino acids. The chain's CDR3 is CASSQDRSGASEQYF. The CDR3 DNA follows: TGTGCCAGCAGCCAAGATCGTAGCGGCGCAAGCGAGCAGTACTTC.

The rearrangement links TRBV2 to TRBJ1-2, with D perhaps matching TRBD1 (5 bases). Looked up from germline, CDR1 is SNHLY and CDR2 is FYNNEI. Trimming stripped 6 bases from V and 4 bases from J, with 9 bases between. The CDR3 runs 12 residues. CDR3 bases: TGTGCCAGCAGGGCGGGACCCTATGGCTACACCTTC. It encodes CASRAGPYGYTF. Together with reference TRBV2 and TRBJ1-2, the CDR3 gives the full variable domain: EPEVTQTPSHQVTQMGQEVILRCVPISNHLYFYWYRQILGQKVEFLVSFYNNEISEKSEIFDDQFSVERPDGSNFTLKIRSTKLEDSAMYFCASRAGPYGYTFGSGTRLTVV.

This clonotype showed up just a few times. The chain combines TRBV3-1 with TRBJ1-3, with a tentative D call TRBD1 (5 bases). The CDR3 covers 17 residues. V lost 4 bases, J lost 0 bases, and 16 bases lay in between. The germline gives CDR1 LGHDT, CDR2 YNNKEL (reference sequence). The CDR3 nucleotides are TGTGCCAGCAGCCCGGGGGACCTAAATTCCTCTGGAAACACCATATATTTT. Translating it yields CASSPGDLNSSGNTIYF.

CDR3 nucleotides: TGTGCCAGTAGGGACGGGAGGATCACAGATACGCAGTATTTT. Residues: CASRDGRITDTQYF. This chain connects TRBV6-5 to TRBJ2-3; 7 nucleotides line up with TRBD2. Germline V CDR1 and CDR2: MNHEY, SVGAGI. V trimming: 9 bases; J trimming: 2 bases; junction bases outside the gene matches: 8. The length of the CDR3 is 14 residues.

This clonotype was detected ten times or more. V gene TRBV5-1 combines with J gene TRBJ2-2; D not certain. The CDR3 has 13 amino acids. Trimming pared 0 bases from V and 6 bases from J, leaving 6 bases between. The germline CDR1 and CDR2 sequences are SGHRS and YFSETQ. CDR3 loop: CASSLEWAGELFF. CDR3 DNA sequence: TGCGCCAGCAGCTTGGAATGGGCCGGGGAGCTGTTTTTT.

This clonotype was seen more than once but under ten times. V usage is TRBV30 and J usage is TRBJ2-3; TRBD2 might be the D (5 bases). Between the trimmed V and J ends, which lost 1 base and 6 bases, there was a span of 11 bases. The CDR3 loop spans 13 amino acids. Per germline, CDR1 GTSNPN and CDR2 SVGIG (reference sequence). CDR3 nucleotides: TGTGCCTGGAGTGATAGCGTGAGGGATACGCAGTATTTT. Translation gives CAWSDSVRDTQYF.

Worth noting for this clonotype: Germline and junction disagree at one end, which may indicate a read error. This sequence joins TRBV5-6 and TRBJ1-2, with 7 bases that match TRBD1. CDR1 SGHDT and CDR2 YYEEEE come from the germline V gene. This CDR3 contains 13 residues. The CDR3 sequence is CASILRQGDGYTF. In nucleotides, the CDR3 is TGTGCCAGCATCTTGCGACAGGGAGATGGCTACACCTTC.

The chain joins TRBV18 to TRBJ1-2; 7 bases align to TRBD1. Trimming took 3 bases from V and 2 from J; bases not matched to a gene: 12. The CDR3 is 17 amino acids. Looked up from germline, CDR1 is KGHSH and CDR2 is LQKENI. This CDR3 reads CASSPAYPGQMNYGYTF. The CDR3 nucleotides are TGTGCCAGCTCACCGGCTTATCCGGGACAGATGAACTATGGCTACACCTTC.

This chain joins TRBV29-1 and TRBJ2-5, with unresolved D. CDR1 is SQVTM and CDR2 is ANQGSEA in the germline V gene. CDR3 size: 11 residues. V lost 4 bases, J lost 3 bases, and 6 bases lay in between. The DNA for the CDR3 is TGCAGCGTTGGTAGGGAAGAGACCCAGTACTTC. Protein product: CSVGREETQYF. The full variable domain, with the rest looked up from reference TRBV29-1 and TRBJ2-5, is SAVISQKPSRDICQRGTSLTIQCQVDSQVTMMFWYRQQPGQSLTLIATANQGSEATYESGFVIDKFPISRPNLTFSTLTVSNMSPEDSSIYLCSVGREETQYFGPGTRLLVL.

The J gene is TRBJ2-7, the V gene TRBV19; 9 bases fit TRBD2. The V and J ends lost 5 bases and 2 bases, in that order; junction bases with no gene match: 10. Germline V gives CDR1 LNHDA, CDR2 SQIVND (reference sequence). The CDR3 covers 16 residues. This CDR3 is CASSPRPREGTYEQYF. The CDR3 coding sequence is TGTGCCAGTAGTCCCCGCCCGCGGGAGGGTACCTACGAGCAGTACTTC. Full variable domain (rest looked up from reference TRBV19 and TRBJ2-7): DGGITQSPKYLFRKEGQNVTLSCEQNLNHDAMYWYRQDPGQGLRLIYYSQIVNDFQKGDIAEGYSVSREKKESFPLTVTSAQKNPTAFYLCASSPRPREGTYEQYFGPGTRLTVT.

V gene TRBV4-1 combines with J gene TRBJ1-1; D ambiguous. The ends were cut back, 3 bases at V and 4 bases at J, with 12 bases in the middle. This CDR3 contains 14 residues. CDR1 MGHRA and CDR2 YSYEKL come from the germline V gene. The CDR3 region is CASSHRDLLTEAFF. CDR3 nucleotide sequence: TGCGCCAGCAGCCATCGCGACCTCCTCACTGAAGCTTTCTTT.

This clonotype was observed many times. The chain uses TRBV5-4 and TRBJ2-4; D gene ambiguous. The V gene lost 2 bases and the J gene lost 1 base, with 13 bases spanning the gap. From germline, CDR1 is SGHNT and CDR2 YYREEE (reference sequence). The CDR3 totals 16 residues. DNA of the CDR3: TGTGCCAGCAGCTTACCTGGGGATAGGGCCAAAAACATTCAGTACTTC. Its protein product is CASSLPGDRAKNIQYF.

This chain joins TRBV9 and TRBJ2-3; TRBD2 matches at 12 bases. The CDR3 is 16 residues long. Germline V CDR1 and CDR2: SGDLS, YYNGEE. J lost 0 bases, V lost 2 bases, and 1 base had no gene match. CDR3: CASSVGTSGSTDTQYF. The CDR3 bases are TGTGCCAGCAGCGTCGGGACTAGCGGGAGCACAGATACGCAGTATTTT.